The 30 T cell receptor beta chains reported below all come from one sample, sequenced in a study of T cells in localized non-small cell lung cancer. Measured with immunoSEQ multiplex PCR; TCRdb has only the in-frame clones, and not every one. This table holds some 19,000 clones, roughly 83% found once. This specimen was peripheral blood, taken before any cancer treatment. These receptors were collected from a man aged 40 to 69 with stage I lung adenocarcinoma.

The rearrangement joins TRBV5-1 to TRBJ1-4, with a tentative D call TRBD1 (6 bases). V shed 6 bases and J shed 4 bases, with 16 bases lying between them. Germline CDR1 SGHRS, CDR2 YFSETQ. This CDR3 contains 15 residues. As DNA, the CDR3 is TGCGCCAGCACCCCGGGGGGGCCTTATAATGAAAAACTGTTTTTT. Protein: CASTPGGPYNEKLFF.

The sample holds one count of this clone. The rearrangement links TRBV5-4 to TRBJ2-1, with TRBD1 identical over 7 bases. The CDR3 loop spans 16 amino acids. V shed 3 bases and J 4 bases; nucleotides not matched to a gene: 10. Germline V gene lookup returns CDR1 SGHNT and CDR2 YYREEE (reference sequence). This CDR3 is CASSSDRLASYNEQFF. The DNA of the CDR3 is TGTGCCAGCAGCTCGGACAGGCTAGCCTCATACAATGAGCAGTTCTTC.

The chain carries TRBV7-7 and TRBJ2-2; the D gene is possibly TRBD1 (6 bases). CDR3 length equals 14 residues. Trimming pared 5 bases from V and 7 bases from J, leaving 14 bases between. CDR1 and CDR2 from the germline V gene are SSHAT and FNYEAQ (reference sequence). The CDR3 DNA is TGTGCCAGCAGCCGCACAGGGTCCCACGGGGAGCTGTTTTTT. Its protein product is CASSRTGSHGELFF. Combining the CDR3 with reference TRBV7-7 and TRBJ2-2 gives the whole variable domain GAGVSQSPRYKVTKRGQDVTLRCDPISSHATLYWYQQALGQGPEFLTYFNYEAQPDKSGLPSDRFSAERPEGSISTLTIQRTEQRDSAMYRCASSRTGSHGELFFGEGSRLTVL.

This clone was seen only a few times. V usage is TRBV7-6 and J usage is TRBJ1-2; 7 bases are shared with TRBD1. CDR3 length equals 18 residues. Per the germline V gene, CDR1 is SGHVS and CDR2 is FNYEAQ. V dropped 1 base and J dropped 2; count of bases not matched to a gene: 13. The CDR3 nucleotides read TGTGCCAGCAGCTTAGGCCCTGGTACAGGGGCCCTAAACTATGGCTACACCTTC. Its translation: CASSLGPGTGALNYGYTF.

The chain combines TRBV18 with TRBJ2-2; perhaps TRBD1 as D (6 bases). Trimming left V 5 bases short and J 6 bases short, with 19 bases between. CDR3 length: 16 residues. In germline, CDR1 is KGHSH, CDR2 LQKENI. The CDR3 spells CASSYLQGRTSGELFF. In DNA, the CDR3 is TGTGCCAGCTCATACCTTCAGGGGCGCACGTCCGGGGAGCTGTTTTTT.

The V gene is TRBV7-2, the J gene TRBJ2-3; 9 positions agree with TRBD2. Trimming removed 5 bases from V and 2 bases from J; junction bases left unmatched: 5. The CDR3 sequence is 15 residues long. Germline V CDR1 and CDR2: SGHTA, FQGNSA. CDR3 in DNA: TGTGCCAGCAGCCTAAGCGGGGGGTTCACAGATACGCAGTATTTT. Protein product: CASSLSGGFTDTQYF.

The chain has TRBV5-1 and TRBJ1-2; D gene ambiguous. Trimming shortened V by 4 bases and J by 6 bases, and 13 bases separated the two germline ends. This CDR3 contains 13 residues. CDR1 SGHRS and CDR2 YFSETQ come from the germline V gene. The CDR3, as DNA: TGCGCCAGCAGCCGGACCCTTAATGATGGCTACACCTTC. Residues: CASSRTLNDGYTF. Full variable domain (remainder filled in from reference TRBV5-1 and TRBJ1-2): KAGVTQTPRYLIKTRGQQVTLSCSPISGHRSVSWYQQTPGQGLQFLFEYFSETQRNKGNFPGRFSGRQFSNSRSEMNVSTLELGDSALYLCASSRTLNDGYTFGSGTRLTVV.

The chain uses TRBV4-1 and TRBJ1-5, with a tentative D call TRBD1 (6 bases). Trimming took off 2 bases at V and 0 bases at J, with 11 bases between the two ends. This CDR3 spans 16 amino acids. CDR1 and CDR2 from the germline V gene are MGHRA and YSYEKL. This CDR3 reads CASSQHQGISNQPQHF. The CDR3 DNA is TGCGCCAGCAGCCAACACCAGGGGATTAGCAATCAGCCCCAGCATTTT.

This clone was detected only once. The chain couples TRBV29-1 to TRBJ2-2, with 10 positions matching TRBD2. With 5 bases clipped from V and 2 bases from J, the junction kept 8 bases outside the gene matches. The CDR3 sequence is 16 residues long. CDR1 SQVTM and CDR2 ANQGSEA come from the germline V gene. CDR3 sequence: CSVRRTSGDNTGELFF. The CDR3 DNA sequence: TGCAGCGTTAGACGGACTAGCGGAGATAACACCGGGGAGCTGTTTTTT.

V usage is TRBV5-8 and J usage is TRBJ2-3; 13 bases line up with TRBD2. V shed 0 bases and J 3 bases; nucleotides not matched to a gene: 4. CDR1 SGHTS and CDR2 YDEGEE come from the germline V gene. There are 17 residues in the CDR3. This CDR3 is CASSLARTSGSTDTQYF. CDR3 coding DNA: TGTGCCAGCAGCTTGGCCCGGACTAGCGGGAGTACAGATACGCAGTATTTT.

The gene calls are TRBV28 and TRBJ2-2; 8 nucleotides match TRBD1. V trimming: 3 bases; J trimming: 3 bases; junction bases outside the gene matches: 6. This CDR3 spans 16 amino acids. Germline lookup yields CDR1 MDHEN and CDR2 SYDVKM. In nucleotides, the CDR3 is TGTGCCAGCAGTTTCGGGACAGGTGGCGACACCGGGGAGCTGTTTTTT. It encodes CASSFGTGGDTGELFF.

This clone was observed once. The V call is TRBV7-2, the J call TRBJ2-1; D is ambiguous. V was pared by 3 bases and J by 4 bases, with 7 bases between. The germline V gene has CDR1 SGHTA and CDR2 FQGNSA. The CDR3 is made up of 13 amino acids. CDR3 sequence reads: CASSFDLYNEQFF. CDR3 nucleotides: TGTGCCAGCAGCTTCGACCTGTACAATGAGCAGTTCTTC.

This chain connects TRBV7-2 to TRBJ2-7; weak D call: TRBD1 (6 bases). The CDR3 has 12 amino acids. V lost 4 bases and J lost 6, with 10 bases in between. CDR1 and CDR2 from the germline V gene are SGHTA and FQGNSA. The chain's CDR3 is CASSSTGPEQYF. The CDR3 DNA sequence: TGTGCCAGCAGCTCCACAGGGCCCGAGCAGTACTTC.

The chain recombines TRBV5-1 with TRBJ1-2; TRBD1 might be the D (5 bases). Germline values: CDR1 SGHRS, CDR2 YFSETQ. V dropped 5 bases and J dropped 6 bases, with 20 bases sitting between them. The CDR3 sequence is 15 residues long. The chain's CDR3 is CASSSGDGVDHGYTF. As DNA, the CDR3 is TGCGCCAGCAGTAGCGGGGACGGGGTGGATCATGGCTACACCTTC.

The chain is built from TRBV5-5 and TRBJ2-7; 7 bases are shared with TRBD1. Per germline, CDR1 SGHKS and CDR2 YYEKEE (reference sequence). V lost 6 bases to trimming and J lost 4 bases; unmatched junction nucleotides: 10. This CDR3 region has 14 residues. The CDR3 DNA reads TGTGCCAGCAACCCCGACAGGGATCTTTACGAGCAGTACTTC. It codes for CASNPDRDLYEQYF.

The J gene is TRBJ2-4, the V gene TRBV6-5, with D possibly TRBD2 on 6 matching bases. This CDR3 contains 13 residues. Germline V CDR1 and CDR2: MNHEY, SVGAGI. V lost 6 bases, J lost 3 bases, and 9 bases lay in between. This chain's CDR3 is CASSAGRKNIQYF. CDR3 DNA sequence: TGTGCCAGCAGCGCGGGACGCAAAAACATTCAGTACTTC.

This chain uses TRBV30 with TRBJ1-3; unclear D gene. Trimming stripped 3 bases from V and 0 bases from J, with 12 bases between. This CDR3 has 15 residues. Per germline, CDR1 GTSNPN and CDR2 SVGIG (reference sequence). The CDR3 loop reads CAWSAPLRSGNTIYF. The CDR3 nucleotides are TGTGCCTGGAGCGCACCTCTTCGCTCTGGAAACACCATATATTTT.

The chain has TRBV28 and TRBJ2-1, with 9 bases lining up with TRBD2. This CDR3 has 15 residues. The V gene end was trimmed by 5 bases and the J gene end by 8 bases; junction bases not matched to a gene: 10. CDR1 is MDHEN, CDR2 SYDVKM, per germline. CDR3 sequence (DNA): TGTGCCAGCAGTCCCGGGACTAGCATGTTTGATGAGCAGTTCTTC. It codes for CASSPGTSMFDEQFF. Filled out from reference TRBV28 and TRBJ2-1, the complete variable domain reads DVKVTQSSRYLVKRTGEKVFLECVQDMDHENMFWYRQDPGLGLRLIYFSYDVKMKEKGDIPEGYSVSREKKERFSLILESASTNQTSMYLCASSPGTSMFDEQFFGPGTRLTVL.

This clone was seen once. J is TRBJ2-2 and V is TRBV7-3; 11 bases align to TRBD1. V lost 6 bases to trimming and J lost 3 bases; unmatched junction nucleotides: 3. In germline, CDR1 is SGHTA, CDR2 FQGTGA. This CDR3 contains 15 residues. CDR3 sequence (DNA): TGTGCCAGCAGATCGGGACAGGGGGACACCGGGGAGCTGTTTTTT. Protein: CASRSGQGDTGELFF.

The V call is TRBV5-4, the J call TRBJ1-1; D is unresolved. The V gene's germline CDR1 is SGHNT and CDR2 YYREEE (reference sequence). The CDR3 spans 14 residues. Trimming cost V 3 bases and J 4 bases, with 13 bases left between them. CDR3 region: CASSWSIYGTEAFF. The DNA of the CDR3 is TGTGCCAGCAGCTGGTCGATCTATGGCACTGAAGCTTTCTTT.

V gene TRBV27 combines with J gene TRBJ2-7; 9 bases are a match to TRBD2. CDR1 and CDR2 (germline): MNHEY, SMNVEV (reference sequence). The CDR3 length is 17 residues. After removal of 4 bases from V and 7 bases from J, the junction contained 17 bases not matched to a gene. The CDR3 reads CASSSTSGSDLATEQYF. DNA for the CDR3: TGTGCCAGCAGTTCTACTAGCGGGTCTGACCTGGCAACAGAGCAGTACTTC.

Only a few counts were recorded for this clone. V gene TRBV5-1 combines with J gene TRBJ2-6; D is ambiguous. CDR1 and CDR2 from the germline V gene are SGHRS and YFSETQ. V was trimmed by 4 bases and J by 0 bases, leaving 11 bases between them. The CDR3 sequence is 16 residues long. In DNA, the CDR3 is TGCGCCAGCAGCCCGGGCGGAGACTCTGGGGCCAACGTCCTGACTTTC. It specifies CASSPGGDSGANVLTF.

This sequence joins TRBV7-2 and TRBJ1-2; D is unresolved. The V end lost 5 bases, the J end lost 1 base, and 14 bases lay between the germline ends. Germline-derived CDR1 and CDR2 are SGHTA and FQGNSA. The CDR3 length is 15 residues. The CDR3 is CASSPRQSLNYGYTF. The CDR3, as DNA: TGTGCCAGCAGCCCCCGACAAAGCCTTAACTATGGCTACACCTTC.

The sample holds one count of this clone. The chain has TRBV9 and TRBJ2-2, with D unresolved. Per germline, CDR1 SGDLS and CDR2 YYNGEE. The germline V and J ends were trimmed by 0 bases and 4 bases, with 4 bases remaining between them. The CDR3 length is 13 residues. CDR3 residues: CASSVEVTGELFF. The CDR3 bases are TGTGCCAGCAGCGTAGAGGTCACCGGGGAGCTGTTTTTT.

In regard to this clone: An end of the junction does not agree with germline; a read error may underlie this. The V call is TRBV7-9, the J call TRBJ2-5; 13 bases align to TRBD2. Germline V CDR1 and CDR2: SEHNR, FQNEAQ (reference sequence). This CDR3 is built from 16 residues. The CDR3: CVSSSGLAGASETQYF. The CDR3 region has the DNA TGTGTCAGCAGCTCTGGACTAGCGGGAGCCTCCGAGACCCAGTACTTC.

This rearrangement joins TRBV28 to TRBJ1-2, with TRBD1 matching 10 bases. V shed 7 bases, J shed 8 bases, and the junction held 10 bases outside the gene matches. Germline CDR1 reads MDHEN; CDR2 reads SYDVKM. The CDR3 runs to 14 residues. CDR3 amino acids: CASNQDRGMGGYTF. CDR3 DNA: TGTGCCAGCAACCAGGACAGGGGGATGGGGGGCTACACCTTC.

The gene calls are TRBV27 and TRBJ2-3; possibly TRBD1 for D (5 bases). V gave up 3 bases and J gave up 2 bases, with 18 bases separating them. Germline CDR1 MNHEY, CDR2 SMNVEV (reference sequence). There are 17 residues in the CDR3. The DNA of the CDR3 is TGTGCCAGCAGTTTCTTCAGGGCTCCGTCTTTCACAGATACGCAGTATTTT. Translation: CASSFFRAPSFTDTQYF.

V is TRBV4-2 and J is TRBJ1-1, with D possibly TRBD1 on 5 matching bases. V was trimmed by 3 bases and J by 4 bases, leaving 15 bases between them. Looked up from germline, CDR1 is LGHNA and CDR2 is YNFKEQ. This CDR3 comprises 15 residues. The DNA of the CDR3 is TGTGCCAGCAGCCATTCCGGGACGGACCTCACTGAAGCTTTCTTT. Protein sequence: CASSHSGTDLTEAFF.

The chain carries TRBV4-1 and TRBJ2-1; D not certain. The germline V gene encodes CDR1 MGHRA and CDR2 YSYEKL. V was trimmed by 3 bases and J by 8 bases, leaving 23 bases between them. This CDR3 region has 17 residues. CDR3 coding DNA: TGCGCCAGCAGCCACCAAGCGATGATAGCTTCTATATATGAGCAGTTCTTC. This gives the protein CASSHQAMIASIYEQFF.

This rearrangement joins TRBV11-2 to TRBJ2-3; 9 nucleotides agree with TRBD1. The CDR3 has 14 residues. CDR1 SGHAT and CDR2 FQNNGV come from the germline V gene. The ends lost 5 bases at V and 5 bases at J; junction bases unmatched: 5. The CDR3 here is CASSLGQGRDTQYF. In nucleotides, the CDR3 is TGTGCCAGCAGCCTCGGACAGGGGAGAGATACGCAGTATTTT.